This T cell receptor (beta chain) comes out of a study of long-term antiretroviral therapy in people with HIV. Study-level findings and limits: Spans of CDR3 length were tighter for HIV repertoires than for controls. ART-treated samples gained diversity yet remained below transplant donor controls.

Run at survey level, the immunoSEQ assay was version v3.0. Repertoires were generated with immunoSEQ multiplex PCR, while TCRdb's copy carries only in-frame clones and drops some. The data show tens of thousands of clones, with about four fifths seen just once and 4.5% to 6% held by the top ten. In the case of this clone: Its specificity is unknown.

The TCR comes from a woman aged 30 to 39 with HIV. The sequences come from unsorted PBMCs, collected 1.1 years before starting antiretroviral therapy.

CDR3: CASGRNSIEQYF. CDR3 coding DNA: TGTGCCAGCGGTAGAAATTCGATCGAGCAGTACTTC. J is TRBJ2-7 and V is TRBV2; D unclear. Germline loops: CDR1 SNHLY, CDR2 FYNNEI. CDR3 length: 12 amino acids. Trimming pared 8 bases from V and 6 bases from J, leaving 14 bases between.